This T cell receptor (beta chain) was obtained from a study of shared clonotypes between healthy human individuals. Findings of the study overall: Among donors, the sharing of clonotypes was expected to be influenced by sequencing depth.

Data came from immunoSEQ multiplex PCR; TCRdb stores just in-frame clones and leaves some out. The data contain 600,000 to 750,000 clones, roughly 72% of them singletons. Concerning this clone: Its antigen remains unknown.

The donors, healthy adults who were HIV-negative, had experienced no recent acute infections or vaccinations. The V and J ends lost 1 base and 2 bases respectively, with 9 bases between them. Per germline, CDR1 MDHEN and CDR2 SYDVKM. The CDR3 is 14 amino acids. The chain has TRBV28 and TRBJ2-7, with unresolved D. This sequence originates from a woman between 25 and 40 years old in good health. The material sequenced was memory CD4+ T cells sorted from blood. Described subset: CD45RA-negative fraction. CDR3 bases: TGTGCCAGCAGTTTATCCCCCCGACCCTACGAGCAGTACTTC. Translating it yields CASSLSPRPYEQYF.